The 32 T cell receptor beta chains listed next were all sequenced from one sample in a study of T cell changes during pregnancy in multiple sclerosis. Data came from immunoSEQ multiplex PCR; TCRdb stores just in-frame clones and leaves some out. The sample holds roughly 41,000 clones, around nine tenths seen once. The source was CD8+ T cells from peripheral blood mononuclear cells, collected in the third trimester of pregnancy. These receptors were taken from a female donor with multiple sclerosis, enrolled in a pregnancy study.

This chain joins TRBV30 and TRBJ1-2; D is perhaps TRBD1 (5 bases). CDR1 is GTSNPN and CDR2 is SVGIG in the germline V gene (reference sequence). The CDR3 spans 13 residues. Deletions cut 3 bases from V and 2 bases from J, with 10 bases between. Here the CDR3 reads CAWSAGGNYGYTF. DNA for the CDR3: TGTGCCTGGAGCGCGGGGGGGAACTATGGCTACACCTTC.

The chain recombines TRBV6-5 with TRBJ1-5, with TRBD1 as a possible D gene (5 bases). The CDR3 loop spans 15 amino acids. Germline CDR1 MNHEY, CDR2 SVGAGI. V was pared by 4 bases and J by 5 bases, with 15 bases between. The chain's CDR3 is CASSSDSGGDQPQHF. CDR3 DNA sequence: TGTGCCAGCAGTTCGGACTCCGGGGGGGATCAGCCCCAGCATTTT.

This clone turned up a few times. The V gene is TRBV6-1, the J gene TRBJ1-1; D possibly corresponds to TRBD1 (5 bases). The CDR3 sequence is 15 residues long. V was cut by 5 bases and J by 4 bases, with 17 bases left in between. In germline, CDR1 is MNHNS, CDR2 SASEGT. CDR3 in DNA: TGTGCCAGCAGTCCCTTGGGGGGGGGACCCACTGAAGCTTTCTTT. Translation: CASSPLGGGPTEAFF.

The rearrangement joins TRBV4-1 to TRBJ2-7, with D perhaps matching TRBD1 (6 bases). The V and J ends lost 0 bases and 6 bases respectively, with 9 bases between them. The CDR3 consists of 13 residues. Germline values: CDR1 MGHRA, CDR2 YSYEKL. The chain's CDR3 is CASSQDPDSEQYF. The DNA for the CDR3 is TGCGCCAGCAGCCAAGATCCGGACAGCGAGCAGTACTTC.

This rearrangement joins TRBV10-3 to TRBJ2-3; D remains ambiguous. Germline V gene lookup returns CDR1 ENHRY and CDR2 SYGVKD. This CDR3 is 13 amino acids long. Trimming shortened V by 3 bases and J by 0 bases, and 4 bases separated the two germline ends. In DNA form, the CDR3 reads TGTGCCATCAGTGACACTAGCACAGATACGCAGTATTTT. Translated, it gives CAISDTSTDTQYF.

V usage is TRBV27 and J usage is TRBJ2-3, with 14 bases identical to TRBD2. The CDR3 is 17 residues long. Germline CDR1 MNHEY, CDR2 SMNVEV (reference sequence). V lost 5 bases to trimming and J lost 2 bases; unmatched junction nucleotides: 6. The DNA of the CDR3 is TGTGCCAGCAGTCGCGGACTAGCGGGGGGCAACACAGATACGCAGTATTTT. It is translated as CASSRGLAGGNTDTQYF.

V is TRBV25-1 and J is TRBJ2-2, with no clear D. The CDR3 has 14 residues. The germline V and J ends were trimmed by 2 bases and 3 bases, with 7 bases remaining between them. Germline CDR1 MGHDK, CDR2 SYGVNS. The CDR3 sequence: CASSELTDTGELFF. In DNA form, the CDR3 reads TGTGCCAGCAGTGAACTCACTGACACCGGGGAGCTGTTTTTT. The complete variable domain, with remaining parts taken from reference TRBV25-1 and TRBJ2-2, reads EADIYQTPRYLVIGTGKKITLECSQTMGHDKMYWYQQDPGMELHLIHYSYGVNSTEKGDLSSESTVSRIRTEHFPLTLESARPSHTSQYLCASSELTDTGELFFGEGSRLTVL.

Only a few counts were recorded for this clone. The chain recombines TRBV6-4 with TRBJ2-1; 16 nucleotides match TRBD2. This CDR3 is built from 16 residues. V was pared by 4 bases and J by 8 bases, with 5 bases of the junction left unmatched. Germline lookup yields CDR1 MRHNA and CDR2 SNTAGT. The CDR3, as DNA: TGTGCCAGCAGTGCCGGGACTAGCGGGGGGGCCGATGAGCAGTTCTTC. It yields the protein CASSAGTSGGADEQFF.

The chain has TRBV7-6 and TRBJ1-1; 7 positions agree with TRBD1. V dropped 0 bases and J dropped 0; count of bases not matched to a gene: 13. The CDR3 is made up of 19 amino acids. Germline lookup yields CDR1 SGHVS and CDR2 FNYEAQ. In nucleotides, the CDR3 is TGTGCCAGCAGCTTAGCGCGGTACAGGGGTGCTCAGATGAACACTGAAGCTTTCTTT. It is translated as CASSLARYRGAQMNTEAFF.

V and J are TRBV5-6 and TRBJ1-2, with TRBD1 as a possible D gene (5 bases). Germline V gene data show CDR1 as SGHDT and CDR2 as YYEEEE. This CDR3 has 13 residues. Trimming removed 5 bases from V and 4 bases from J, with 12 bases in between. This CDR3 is CASRIETAYGYTF. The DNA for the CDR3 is TGTGCCAGCAGAATCGAGACAGCCTATGGCTACACCTTC.

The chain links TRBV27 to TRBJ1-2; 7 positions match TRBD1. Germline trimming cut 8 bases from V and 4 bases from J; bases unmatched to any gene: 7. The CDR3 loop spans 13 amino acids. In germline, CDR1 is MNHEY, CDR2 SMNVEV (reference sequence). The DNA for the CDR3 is TGTGCCAGCTGGGGACAGAGCTCCTATGGCTACACCTTC. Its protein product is CASWGQSSYGYTF.

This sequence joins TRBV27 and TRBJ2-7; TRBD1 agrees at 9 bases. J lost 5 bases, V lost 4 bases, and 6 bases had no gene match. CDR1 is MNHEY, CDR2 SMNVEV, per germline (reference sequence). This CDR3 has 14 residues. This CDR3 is CASSSTGGYDEQYF. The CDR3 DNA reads TGTGCCAGCAGTTCCACAGGGGGCTACGACGAGCAGTACTTC.

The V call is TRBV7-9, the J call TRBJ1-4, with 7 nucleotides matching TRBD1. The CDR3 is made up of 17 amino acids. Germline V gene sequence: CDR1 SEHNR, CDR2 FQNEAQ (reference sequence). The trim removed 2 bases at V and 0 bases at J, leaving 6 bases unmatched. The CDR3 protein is CASSLRDSIATNEKLFF. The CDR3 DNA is TGTGCCAGCAGCTTACGGGACAGCATCGCAACTAATGAAAAACTGTTTTTT.

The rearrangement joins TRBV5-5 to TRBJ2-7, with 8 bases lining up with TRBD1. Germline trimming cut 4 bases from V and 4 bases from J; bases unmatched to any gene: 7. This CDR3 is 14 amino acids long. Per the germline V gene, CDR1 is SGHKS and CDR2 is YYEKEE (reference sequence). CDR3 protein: CASSPGTGSYEQYF. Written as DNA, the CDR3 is TGTGCCAGCAGCCCCGGGACAGGTTCTTACGAGCAGTACTTC.

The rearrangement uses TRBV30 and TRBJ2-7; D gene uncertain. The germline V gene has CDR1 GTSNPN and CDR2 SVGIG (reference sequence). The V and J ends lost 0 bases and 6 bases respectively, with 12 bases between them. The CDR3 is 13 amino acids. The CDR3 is CAWSVVQRGEQYF. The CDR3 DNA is TGTGCCTGGAGTGTGGTTCAGCGCGGCGAGCAGTACTTC.

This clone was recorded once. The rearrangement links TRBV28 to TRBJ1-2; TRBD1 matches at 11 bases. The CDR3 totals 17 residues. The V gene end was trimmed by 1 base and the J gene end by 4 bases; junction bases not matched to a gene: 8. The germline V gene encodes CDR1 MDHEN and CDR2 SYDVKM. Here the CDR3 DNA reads TGTGCCAGCAGTTTATCCAGGACAGGGGGCTTGGTCTATGGCTACACCTTC. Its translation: CASSLSRTGGLVYGYTF.

CDR3 in amino acids: CATASEGSDSGANVLTF. In DNA form, the CDR3 reads TGTGCCACCGCTAGTGAAGGTTCCGACTCTGGGGCCAACGTCCTGACTTTC. The V gene is TRBV6-4, the J gene TRBJ2-6, with no clear D. V was trimmed by 10 bases and J by 0 bases, leaving 19 bases between them. The length of the CDR3 is 17 residues. The V gene's germline CDR1 is MRHNA and CDR2 SNTAGT.

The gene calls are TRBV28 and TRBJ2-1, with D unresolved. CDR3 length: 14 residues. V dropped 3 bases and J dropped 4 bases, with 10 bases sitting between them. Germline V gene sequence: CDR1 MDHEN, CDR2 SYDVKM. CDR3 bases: TGTGCCAGCAGTTTTATGAGCCCTTACAATGAGCAGTTCTTC. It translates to CASSFMSPYNEQFF.

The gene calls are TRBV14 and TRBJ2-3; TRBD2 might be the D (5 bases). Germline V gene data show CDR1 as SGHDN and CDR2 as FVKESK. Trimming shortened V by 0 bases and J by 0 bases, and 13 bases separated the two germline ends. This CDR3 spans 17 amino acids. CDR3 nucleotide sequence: TGTGCCAGCAGCCAAGATGAGGGCTTCGCTAGCACAGATACGCAGTATTTT. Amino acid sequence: CASSQDEGFASTDTQYF.

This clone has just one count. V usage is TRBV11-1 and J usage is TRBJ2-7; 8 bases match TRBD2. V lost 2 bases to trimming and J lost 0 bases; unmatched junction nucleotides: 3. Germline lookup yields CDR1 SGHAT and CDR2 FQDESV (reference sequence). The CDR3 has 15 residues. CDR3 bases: TGTGCCAGCAGCTTACAGCGGGGGCTCTCCTACGAGCAGTACTTC. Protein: CASSLQRGLSYEQYF. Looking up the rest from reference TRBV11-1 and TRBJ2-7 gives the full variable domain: EAEVAQSPRYKITEKSQAVAFWCDPISGHATLYWYRQILGQGPELLVQFQDESVVDDSQLPKDRFSAERLKGVDSTLKIQPAELGDSAMYLCASSLQRGLSYEQYFGPGTRLTVT.

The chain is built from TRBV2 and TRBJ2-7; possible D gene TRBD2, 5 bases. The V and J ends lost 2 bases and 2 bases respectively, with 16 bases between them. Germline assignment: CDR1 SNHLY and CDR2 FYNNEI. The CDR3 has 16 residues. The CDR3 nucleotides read TGTGCCAGCAGTGAACAGTGGCAGCCGAGGGCCTACGAGCAGTACTTC. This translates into CASSEQWQPRAYEQYF. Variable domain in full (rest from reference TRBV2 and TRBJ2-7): EPEVTQTPSHQVTQMGQEVILRCVPISNHLYFYWYRQILGQKVEFLVSFYNNEISEKSEIFDDQFSVERPDGSNFTLKIRSTKLEDSAMYFCASSEQWQPRAYEQYFGPGTRLTVT.

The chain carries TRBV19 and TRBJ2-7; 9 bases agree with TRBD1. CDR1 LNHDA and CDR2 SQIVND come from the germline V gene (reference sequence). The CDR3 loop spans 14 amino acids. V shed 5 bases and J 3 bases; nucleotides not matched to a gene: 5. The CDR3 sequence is CASSHRDRDYEQYF. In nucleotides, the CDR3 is TGTGCCAGTAGTCACCGGGACAGGGACTACGAGCAGTACTTC. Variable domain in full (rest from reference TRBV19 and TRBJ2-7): DGGITQSPKYLFRKEGQNVTLSCEQNLNHDAMYWYRQDPGQGLRLIYYSQIVNDFQKGDIAEGYSVSREKKESFPLTVTSAQKNPTAFYLCASSHRDRDYEQYFGPGTRLTVT.

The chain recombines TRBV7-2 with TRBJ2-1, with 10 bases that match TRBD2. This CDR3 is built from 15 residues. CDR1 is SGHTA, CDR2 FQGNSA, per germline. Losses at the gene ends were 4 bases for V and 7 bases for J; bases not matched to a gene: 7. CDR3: CASSSLAGAINEQFF. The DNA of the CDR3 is TGTGCCAGCAGCTCTCTAGCGGGGGCAATAAATGAGCAGTTCTTC.

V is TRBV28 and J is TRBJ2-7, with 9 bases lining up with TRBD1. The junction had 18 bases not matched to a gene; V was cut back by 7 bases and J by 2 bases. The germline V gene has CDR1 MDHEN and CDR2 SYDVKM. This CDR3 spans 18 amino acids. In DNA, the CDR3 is TGTGCCAGCAATCTAGTCCCGGGACAGGGCCCGGGGGCCTACGAGCAGTACTTC. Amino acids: CASNLVPGQGPGAYEQYF. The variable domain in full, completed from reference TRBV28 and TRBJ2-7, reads DVKVTQSSRYLVKRTGEKVFLECVQDMDHENMFWYRQDPGLGLRLIYFSYDVKMKEKGDIPEGYSVSREKKERFSLILESASTNQTSMYLCASNLVPGQGPGAYEQYFGPGTRLTVT.

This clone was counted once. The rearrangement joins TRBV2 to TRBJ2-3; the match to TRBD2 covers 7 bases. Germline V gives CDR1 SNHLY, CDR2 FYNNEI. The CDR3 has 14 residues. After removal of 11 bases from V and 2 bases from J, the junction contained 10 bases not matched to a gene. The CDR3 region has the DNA TGTGCCCTATGGGGGGGAGAGTACACAGATACGCAGTATTTT. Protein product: CALWGGEYTDTQYF.

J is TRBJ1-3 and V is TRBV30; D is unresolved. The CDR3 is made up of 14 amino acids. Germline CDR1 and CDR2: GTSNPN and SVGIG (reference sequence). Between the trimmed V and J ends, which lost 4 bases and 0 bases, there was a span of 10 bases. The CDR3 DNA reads TGTGCCTGGACGGCCGGGATCTCTGGAAACACCATATATTTT. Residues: CAWTAGISGNTIYF.

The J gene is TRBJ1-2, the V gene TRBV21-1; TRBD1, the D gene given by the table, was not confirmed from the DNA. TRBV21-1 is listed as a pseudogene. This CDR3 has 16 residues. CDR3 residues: CASSKGLRGPNYGYTF. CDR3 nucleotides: TGTGCCAGCAGCAAAGGCCTCAGGGGGCCAAACTATGGCTACACCTTC.

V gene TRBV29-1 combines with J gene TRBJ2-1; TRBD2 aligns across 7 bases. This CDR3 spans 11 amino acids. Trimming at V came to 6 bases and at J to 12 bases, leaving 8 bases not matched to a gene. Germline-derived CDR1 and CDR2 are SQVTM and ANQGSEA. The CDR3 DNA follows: TGCAGCGTCCGACTGACTAGCTGGCAGTTCTTC. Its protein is CSVRLTSWQFF.

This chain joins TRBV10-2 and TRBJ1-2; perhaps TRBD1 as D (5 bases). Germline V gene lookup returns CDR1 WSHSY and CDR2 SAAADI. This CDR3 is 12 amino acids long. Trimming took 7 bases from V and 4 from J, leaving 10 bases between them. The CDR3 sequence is CASTGGGYGYTF. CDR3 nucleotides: TGCGCCAGCACGGGGGGTGGCTATGGCTACACCTTC.

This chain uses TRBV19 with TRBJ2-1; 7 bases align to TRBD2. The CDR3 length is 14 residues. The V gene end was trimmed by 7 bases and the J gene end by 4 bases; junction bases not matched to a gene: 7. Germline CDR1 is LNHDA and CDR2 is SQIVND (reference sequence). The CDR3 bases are TGTGCCAGTATGGAGATAGCGGGTTACAATGAGCAGTTCTTC. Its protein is CASMEIAGYNEQFF.

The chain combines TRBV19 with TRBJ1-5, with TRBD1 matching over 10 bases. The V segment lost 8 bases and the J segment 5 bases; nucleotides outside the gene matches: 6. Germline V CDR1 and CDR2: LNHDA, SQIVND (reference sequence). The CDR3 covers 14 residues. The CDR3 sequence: CASWDRGIYQPQHF. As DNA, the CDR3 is TGTGCCAGTTGGGACAGGGGTATTTATCAGCCCCAGCATTTT. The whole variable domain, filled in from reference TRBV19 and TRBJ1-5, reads DGGITQSPKYLFRKEGQNVTLSCEQNLNHDAMYWYRQDPGQGLRLIYYSQIVNDFQKGDIAEGYSVSREKKESFPLTVTSAQKNPTAFYLCASWDRGIYQPQHFGDGTRLSIL.

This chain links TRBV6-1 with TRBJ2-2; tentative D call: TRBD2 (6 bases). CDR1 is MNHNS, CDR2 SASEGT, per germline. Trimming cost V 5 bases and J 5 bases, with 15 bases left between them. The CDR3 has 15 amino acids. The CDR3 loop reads CASSWGTLQTGELFF. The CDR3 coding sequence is TGTGCCAGCAGTTGGGGGACTTTACAGACCGGGGAGCTGTTTTTT.